This T cell receptor (beta chain) comes out of a study of T cells expressing NK-cell markers. Study context: All TCR beta repertoires analysed originated from sorted CD3+CD56+NKG2C+, CD3+CD56+NKG2C- and CD3+CD56-NKG2C+ T cells. Whole-study results and caveats: Of the CD8+ T cell pool in about 6 donors, roughly 1.0-8% was accounted for by dominant NKG2C+ clonotypes. In four donors, dominant clonotypes made up roughly 28.3-65% of CD3+CD56-NKG2C+ cells.

Details on this clonotype: Its specificity is unknown.

This CDR3 is built from 15 residues. In germline, CDR1 is DFQATT, CDR2 SNEGSKA (reference sequence). TCRdb re-analyzed the 5' RACE reads; it lists each CDR3 protein once, without DNA. In total, the table holds around 100,000 distinct CDR3 sequences. The chain couples TRBV20-1 to TRBJ2-1. The source is a woman between 18 and 69 years old in good health. Sequenced sample: blood T cells: a sorted CD56 or NKG2C T cell subset, CD4+ or CD8+ T cells, or bulk PBMC T cells (not recorded which). CDR3 amino acids: CSARDLGSSYNEQFF.